Shown below are 28 T cell receptor beta chains from a single sample sequenced in a study of spatial heterogeneity in lung cancer. Study results and caveats: It was found that expanded intratumoral alpha and beta TCR counts tracked tumor mutation counts.

Documented time point: sample taken at primary tumor resection. TCRdb processed the 5' RACE reads anew with MiXCR; each CDR3 protein has one entry. Seen here are 18,000 or so distinct CDR3 sequences, about 7% observed once, and the top ten hold about 20%. These receptors are not linked to any known antigen. The material was lung tumor tissue, obtained at surgery. Receptor source: a female donor with early-stage non-small cell lung cancer.

In this sample, this clonotype turned up many times. The DNA of the CDR3 is TGTGCCAGCAGCGGAGGGGACAGGTCCCAAGAGACCCAGTACTTC. It codes for CASSGGDRSQETQYF. J is TRBJ2-5 and V is TRBV5-4; 8 bases are shared with TRBD1. Germline-derived CDR1 and CDR2 are SGHNT and YYREEE (reference sequence). CDR3 length: 15 residues. With 4 bases clipped from V and 1 base from J, the junction kept 6 bases outside the gene matches.

This clonotype was seen ten or more times. This chain connects TRBV28 to TRBJ1-4, with D possibly matching TRBD1 (5 bases). CDR3 length: 15 residues. Germline V gene sequence: CDR1 MDHEN, CDR2 SYDVKM. V was cut by 1 base and J by 7 bases, with 13 bases left in between. The CDR3 here is CASSLLWGLGEKLFF. As DNA, the CDR3 is TGTGCCAGCAGTTTATTGTGGGGGTTGGGTGAAAAACTGTTTTTT.

Within the sample, this clonotype is medium-sized. The rearrangement joins TRBV6-1 to TRBJ1-1; no reliable D call. Between the trimmed V and J ends, which lost 7 bases and 1 base, there was a span of 7 bases. Germline CDR1 and CDR2: MNHNS and SASEGT. The CDR3 is 12 amino acids. The CDR3, as DNA: TGTGCCAGCACACAATGGAACACTGAAGCTTTCTTT. This sequence encodes CASTQWNTEAFF.

This clonotype was counted a few times. The chain joins TRBV5-4 to TRBJ2-7; 12 bases align to TRBD2. The germline CDR1 and CDR2 sequences are SGHNT and YYREEE (reference sequence). This CDR3 has 16 amino acids. V shed 0 bases, J shed 4 bases, and the junction held 5 bases outside the gene matches. This CDR3 is CASSLASGGARYEQYF. Written as DNA, the CDR3 is TGTGCCAGCAGCTTGGCTAGCGGGGGGGCAAGGTACGAGCAGTACTTC.

This clonotype was seen at least ten times. This chain links TRBV29-1 with TRBJ2-7; D is undetermined. The V end lost 6 bases, the J end lost 2 bases, and 11 bases lay between the germline ends. The V gene's germline CDR1 is SQVTM and CDR2 ANQGSEA. CDR3 size: 12 residues. The CDR3 coding sequence is TGCAGCGTGTACACCGAACCCTACGAGCAGTACTTC. It yields the protein CSVYTEPYEQYF.

This clonotype was counted many times. The chain uses TRBV4-2 and TRBJ1-3, with D unclear. V was cut by 2 bases and J by 0 bases, with 8 bases left in between. Germline V CDR1 and CDR2: LGHNA, YNFKEQ. The CDR3 sequence is 15 residues long. The CDR3 sequence is CASSQTESSGNTIYF. CDR3 DNA: TGTGCCAGCAGCCAAACGGAGAGCTCTGGAAACACCATATATTTT.

This clonotype has a count of ten or more. This chain uses TRBV20-1 with TRBJ1-5, with 7 bases lining up with TRBD1. The CDR3 totals 15 residues. The germline CDR1 and CDR2 sequences are DFQATT and SNEGSKA (reference sequence). With V trimmed by 5 bases and J by 7 bases, 14 bases remained unmatched. This CDR3 reads CSASQGGGLSQPQHF. The CDR3 nucleotides read TGCAGTGCTTCCCAGGGGGGAGGACTGTCGCAGCCCCAGCATTTT.

The table lists this clonotype with many counts. The chain carries TRBV7-2 and TRBJ2-3; weak D call: TRBD2 (5 bases). The V gene lost 4 bases and the J gene lost 5 bases, with 10 bases spanning the gap. CDR3 length: 13 residues. The V gene's germline CDR1 is SGHTA and CDR2 FQGNSA. CDR3 sequence: CASSYHRGDTQYF. Here the CDR3 DNA reads TGTGCCAGCAGCTATCACCGGGGAGATACGCAGTATTTT.

This clonotype was counted ten times or more. This chain joins TRBV7-3 and TRBJ1-1; a weak D match, TRBD1 (6 bases). The ends were cut back, 3 bases at V and 5 bases at J, with 16 bases in the middle. Looked up from germline, CDR1 is SGHTA and CDR2 is FQGTGA. CDR3 size: 15 residues. The CDR3 is CASSLIPGDSTEAFF. The CDR3 nucleotides read TGTGCCAGCAGCTTGATCCCAGGGGATAGTACTGAAGCTTTCTTT.

This clonotype appeared a few times. The rearrangement joins TRBV10-3 to TRBJ2-7, with 9 bases identical to TRBD1. Unmatched junction bases numbered 6, after V lost 8 bases and J lost 4 bases. From germline, CDR1 is ENHRY and CDR2 SYGVKD. CDR3 size: 13 residues. The chain's CDR3 is CAIDPGQGYEQYF. DNA of the CDR3: TGTGCCATCGATCCTGGACAGGGGTACGAGCAGTACTTC.

This clonotype was observed many times. The CDR3 here is CASSLPYGTGELFF. The CDR3 DNA follows: TGTGCCAGCAGCCTTCCGTACGGGACCGGGGAGCTGTTTTTT. The chain combines TRBV7-2 with TRBJ2-2, with D unclear. The CDR3 has 14 amino acids. Germline V CDR1 and CDR2: SGHTA, FQGNSA. V lost 5 bases to trimming and J lost 5 bases, with 12 bases between them.

This clonotype has a count of ten or more. In nucleotides, the CDR3 is TGCAGTGCAAATGACAGGGGTAGAGAGCCCCAGCATTTT. Amino acids: CSANDRGREPQHF. This chain joins TRBV20-1 and TRBJ1-5; 8 nucleotides agree with TRBD1. Germline loops: CDR1 DFQATT, CDR2 SNEGSKA (reference sequence). V was pared by 6 bases and J by 8 bases, with 9 bases of the junction left unmatched. The CDR3 loop spans 13 amino acids.

This clonotype showed up many times. The rearrangement links TRBV12-3 or TRBV12-4 to TRBJ2-7; D is possibly TRBD2 (5 bases). The CDR3 runs to 13 residues. V was pared by 0 bases and J by 4 bases, with 7 bases between. CDR3 nucleotide sequence: TGTGCCAGCAGTTTAGCGTCGGGGTACGAGCAGTACTTC. This encodes CASSLASGYEQYF.

This clonotype has a count of ten or more. V usage is TRBV12-3 or TRBV12-4 and J usage is TRBJ1-1, with D uncertain. The ends were cut back, 6 bases at V and 3 bases at J, with 11 bases in the middle. The CDR3 has 13 residues. The CDR3: CASRATTYTEAFF. In nucleotides, the CDR3 is TGTGCCAGCAGGGCAACAACTTACACTGAAGCTTTCTTT.

The table lists this clonotype with many counts. Germline and junction disagree at one end, which may indicate a read error. The chain couples TRBV20-1 to TRBJ1-6; D is possibly TRBD1 (6 bases). The V gene's germline CDR1 is DFQATT and CDR2 SNEGSKA (reference sequence). There are 12 residues in the CDR3. CDR3 loop: CSAFLSQGPHLF. CDR3 sequence (DNA): TGCAGTGCTTTCCTCTCACAGGGACCCCACCTCTTT.

In this sample, this clonotype is medium-sized. The chain carries TRBV28 and TRBJ2-1; no definite D call. Germline-derived CDR1 and CDR2 are MDHEN and SYDVKM. V lost 6 bases and J lost 6, with 6 bases in between. The CDR3 covers 11 residues. CDR3 region: CASSLINEQFF. The DNA of the CDR3 is TGTGCCAGCAGCCTCATCAATGAGCAGTTCTTC.

The sample holds many counts of this clonotype. CDR3 sequence: CASTPPGVFQPQHF. CDR3 nucleotides: TGTGCCAGCACCCCTCCAGGGGTATTTCAGCCCCAGCATTTT. The rearrangement joins TRBV2 to TRBJ1-5, with a tentative D call TRBD1 (6 bases). V lost 7 bases and J lost 6, with 16 bases in between. CDR1 is SNHLY, CDR2 FYNNEI, per germline. The CDR3 has 14 amino acids.

This clonotype was seen ten or more times. This chain uses TRBV20-1 with TRBJ1-3; the match to TRBD1 covers 7 bases. From germline, CDR1 is DFQATT and CDR2 SNEGSKA (reference sequence). This CDR3 is 15 amino acids long. V shed 1 base, J shed 4 bases, and the junction held 7 bases outside the gene matches. In nucleotides, the CDR3 is TGCAGTGCTAGAGTCCCAGGGGGTGAAGGAAACACCATATATTTT. Its translation is CSARVPGGEGNTIYF.

This clonotype was seen only a few times. The CDR3 DNA reads as TGTGCCAGCAGCCAAGCCCGGGACGGCGATCAGAACACTGAAGCTTTCTTT. This gives the protein CASSQARDGDQNTEAFF. The chain couples TRBV4-2 to TRBJ1-1, with D perhaps TRBD1 (5 bases). CDR1 is LGHNA, CDR2 YNFKEQ, per germline. V was pared by 1 base and J by 1 base, with 16 bases between. The CDR3 has 17 amino acids.

This clonotype was seen many times. The V and J genes are TRBV28 and TRBJ2-7; D unresolved. The CDR3 runs 12 residues. Germline CDR1 MDHEN, CDR2 SYDVKM. V was pared by 10 bases and J by 6 bases, with 16 bases between. The DNA for the CDR3 is TGTGCCATCCACCTGGCCGGACCCGAGCAGTACTTC. Amino acid sequence: CAIHLAGPEQYF. Together with reference TRBV28 and TRBJ2-7, the CDR3 gives the full variable domain: DVKVTQSSRYLVKRTGEKVFLECVQDMDHENMFWYRQDPGLGLRLIYFSYDVKMKEKGDIPEGYSVSREKKERFSLILESASTNQTSMYLCAIHLAGPEQYFGPGTRLTVT.

This clonotype is medium-sized. The chain combines TRBV6-6 with TRBJ2-7; 8 nucleotides agree with TRBD1. The germline V gene encodes CDR1 MNHNY and CDR2 SVGAGI (reference sequence). The CDR3 is 15 residues long. The V segment lost 0 bases and the J segment 4 bases; nucleotides outside the gene matches: 5. CDR3 bases: TGTGCCAGCAGTTACTCGACCCAGGGGGCATACGAGCAGTACTTC. It encodes CASSYSTQGAYEQYF.

This clonotype occurred many times. This chain uses TRBV10-3 with TRBJ1-1, with a tentative D call TRBD1 (6 bases). The V end was cut by 6 bases, the J end by 8 bases, with 10 bases between. Germline V lookup: CDR1 ENHRY, CDR2 SYGVKD. The CDR3 loop spans 11 amino acids. CDR3 in DNA: TGTGCCATCAGCGAGACAGGAGAAGCTTTCTTT. Translating gives CAISETGEAFF.

This clonotype has a count of ten or more. The chain joins TRBV12-3 or TRBV12-4 to TRBJ1-2, with D perhaps matching TRBD1 (6 bases). The CDR3 covers 13 residues. Trimming took off 4 bases at V and 4 bases at J, with 10 bases between the two ends. The CDR3 is CASSWGPTYGYTF. The DNA of the CDR3 is TGTGCCAGCAGTTGGGGGCCTACCTATGGCTACACCTTC.

This clonotype was observed a handful of times. The genes are TRBV12-3 or TRBV12-4 and TRBJ2-3, with 10 bases aligning to TRBD2. The V and J ends lost 2 bases and 4 bases, in that order; junction bases with no gene match: 6. The CDR3 length is 16 residues. CDR3 amino acids: CASSLNSLAGADTQYF. CDR3 nucleotides: TGTGCCAGCAGTTTAAATAGCCTAGCGGGGGCAGATACGCAGTATTTT.

This clonotype was detected ten times or more. Mismatch with germline at one junction end may stem from a read error. This chain uses TRBV12-3 or TRBV12-4 with TRBJ2-3, with 10 bases that match TRBD2. The CDR3 totals 14 residues. CDR3 in DNA: TGTGCCAGCAGTATAGCGGGGGGCGGAGATACGCAGTATTTT. Protein product: CASSIAGGGDTQYF.

This clonotype was detected ten times or more. The CDR3 region has the DNA TGCGCCAGCAGCTACAGGGGAGACACTGAAGCTTTCTTT. Its translation is CASSYRGDTEAFF. The rearrangement uses TRBV5-1 and TRBJ1-1; TRBD1 matches 7 bases. The CDR3 sequence is 13 residues long. Germline values: CDR1 SGHRS, CDR2 YFSETQ. V lost 3 bases to trimming and J lost 3 bases; unmatched junction nucleotides: 2.

This clonotype was counted a few times. This chain links TRBV18 with TRBJ2-5; unclear D gene. Germline loops: CDR1 KGHSH, CDR2 LQKENI. Trimming pared 3 bases from V and 0 bases from J, leaving 5 bases between. CDR3 length: 13 amino acids. CDR3 sequence: CASSPGHQETQYF. The CDR3 region has the DNA TGTGCCAGCTCACCCGGGCACCAAGAGACCCAGTACTTC.

This clonotype has just a few counts. This chain joins TRBV6-1 and TRBJ1-5; TRBD1 matches at 7 bases. V shed 5 bases, J shed 9 bases, and the junction held 7 bases outside the gene matches. This CDR3 contains 13 residues. Per germline, CDR1 MNHNS and CDR2 SASEGT. The DNA for the CDR3 is TGTGCCAGCAGTAGACAGGGTGGGAGGCCCCAGCATTTT. It encodes CASSRQGGRPQHF.